Here is one TCR beta chain with its context. The antigen is unknown. Locally advanced or metastatic urothelial carcinoma was diagnosed in the patients. Profiled with immunoSEQ multiplex PCR; TCRdb holds only in-frame clones, not every one. There are 2,500 to 3,000 clones in the sample; around a third occur only once, and over 4.5% lies in the top ten. This sample stems from a study of PD-L1 blockade in urothelial cancer. The CDR3 has 15 residues. Looked up from germline, CDR1 is SGHVS and CDR2 is FNYEAQ. The junction had 9 bases not matched to a gene; V was cut back by 5 bases and J by 6 bases. Study-wide points: When measured at 3 weeks, tumor-associated blood clones expanded more in durable-benefit patients.

This clonotype was sampled from a man aged 65-85 years with urothelial cancer. The material sequenced was tumor tissue, taken before atezolizumab (anti-PD-L1) treatment. V and J are TRBV7-6 and TRBJ2-1; 8 nucleotides match TRBD2. The CDR3 loop is CASSLSGGKSNEQFF. The CDR3 DNA sequence: TGTGCCAGCAGCCTATCGGGAGGGAAATCCAATGAGCAGTTCTTC.